This T cell receptor (beta chain) was captured by sequencing in a study of cytomegalovirus exposure and HLA in healthy donors. This clone was detected only a few times. CDR1 is LGHNT, CDR2 FRNRAP, per germline. V shed 1 base and J shed 5 bases, with 18 bases lying between them. The CDR3 has 16 residues. PCR amplification relied on 60 Vbeta primers (plus 13 Jbeta primers). In the study's own analysis: In a later analysis, around 11 million of about 80 million unique beta chains occurred in at least two donors. Measured with immunoSEQ multiplex PCR; TCRdb has only the in-frame clones, and not every one. V and J calls and clone size are those listed in that table; D and trimming were worked out from the DNA. The sample shows 150,000 to 170,000 clones, approximately 69% of them seen only once.

The receptor's source is a man younger than 45 in good health and CMV-seronegative. Sequenced input: PBMCs. The gene calls are TRBV12-5 and TRBJ2-7; a weak D match, TRBD2 (6 bases). CDR3 residues: CASGLGGLERDDEQYF. In DNA form, the CDR3 reads TGTGCTAGTGGTTTGGGGGGACTTGAGAGAGATGACGAGCAGTACTTC.